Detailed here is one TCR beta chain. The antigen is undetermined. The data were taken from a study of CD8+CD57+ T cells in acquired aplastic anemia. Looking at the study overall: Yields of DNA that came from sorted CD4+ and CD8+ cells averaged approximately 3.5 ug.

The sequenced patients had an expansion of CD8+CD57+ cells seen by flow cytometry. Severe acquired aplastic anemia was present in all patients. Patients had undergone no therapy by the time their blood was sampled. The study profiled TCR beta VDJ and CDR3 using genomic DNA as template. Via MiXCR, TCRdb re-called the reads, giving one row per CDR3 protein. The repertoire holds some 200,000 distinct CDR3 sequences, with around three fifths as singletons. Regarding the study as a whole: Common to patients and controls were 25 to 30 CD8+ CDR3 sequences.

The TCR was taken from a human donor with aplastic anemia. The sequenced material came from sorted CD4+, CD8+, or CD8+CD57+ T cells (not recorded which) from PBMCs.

CDR3 sequence (DNA): TGTGCCAGCAGCCAAGATAACGCTGAAGCTTTCTTT. Its translation is CASSQDNAEAFF. V gene TRBV3-1 combines with J gene TRBJ1-1; no firm D call. The CDR3 consists of 12 residues. V lost 0 bases, J lost 6 bases, and 5 bases lay in between. Germline CDR1 LGHDT, CDR2 YNNKEL (reference sequence).